This record covers a single T cell receptor beta chain. Its antigen is unidentified. The data originate from a study of T cells in Graves' hyperthyroidism and ophthalmopathy. Study information: Blood was drawn when the patient was first diagnosed and still untreated.

Template material for amplifying TCR beta CDR3 regions consisted of RNA transcripts. The HTBI primer set served for first-round RT-PCR of the TCR CDR3. TCRdb re-called the multiplex PCR reads with MiXCR, one entry per CDR3 protein. The sample contains some 370,000 distinct CDR3 sequences, about 17% of which appear only once. Uncontrolled infection, other autoimmune disease, pregnancy or lactation barred patients from enrollment. Cells are PBMCs isolated from about 10 ml of fresh blood. V lost 8 bases and J lost 5; bases outside the gene matches: 9. This CDR3 contains 13 residues. The V gene's germline CDR1 is MGHRA and CDR2 YSYEKL. Study conclusions and caveats: With a median lead of around 6.7 months before onset, the model predicted ophthalmopathy.

The chain links TRBV4-1 to TRBJ2-7; TRBD1 matches at 7 bases. Sequences were obtained from blood. This TCR came from a woman aged 25 to 39 with Graves' hyperthyroidism that later progressed to Graves' ophthalmopathy. CDR3 protein: CASQGQLVHEQYF. The CDR3 bases are TGCGCCAGCCAGGGACAGTTGGTCCACGAGCAGTACTTC.